Below, 23 T cell receptor beta chains from the same sample are listed, as sequenced in a study of hypomethylating agent response in myelodysplastic syndrome. Libraries were prepared by immunoSEQ multiplex PCR; TCRdb keeps only in-frame clonotypes and omits some of them. The sample contains roughly 1,600 clones, roughly 80% of which appear only once. The sequencing used bone marrow, collected before or after starting hypomethylating agent treatment for myelodysplastic syndrome (not recorded which). The receptors were gathered from a human donor with myelodysplastic syndrome.

The V and J genes are TRBV18 and TRBJ2-5; 7 nucleotides agree with TRBD1. The end of the DNA aligns better with TRBJ2-7, so the J call may be wrong. The germline V gene has CDR1 KGHSH and CDR2 LQKENI. The CDR3 has 12 amino acids. The CDR3 DNA reads TGTGCCAGCTCCCCTAACAGGGGCGAGCAGTACTTC. Amino acids: CASSPNRGEQYF.

This clone came up a few times. This chain links TRBV2 with TRBJ2-1; 10 bases are a match to TRBD2. CDR1 is SNHLY, CDR2 FYNNEI, per germline. This CDR3 is 13 amino acids long. V lost 6 bases, J lost 6 bases, and 2 bases stayed unmatched. CDR3 in DNA: TGTGCCAGCAGCCTAGCGGGAGTCAATGAGCAGTTCTTC. Protein sequence: CASSLAGVNEQFF.

The rearrangement uses TRBV4-2 and TRBJ2-7; TRBD2 agrees at 12 bases. The V segment lost 2 bases and the J segment 7 bases; nucleotides outside the gene matches: 3. The germline V gene encodes CDR1 LGHNA and CDR2 YNFKEQ. This CDR3 has 14 residues. The CDR3 region has the DNA TGTGCCAGCAGCCAACTCGGACTAGCGGGGGAGCAGTACTTC. It is translated as CASSQLGLAGEQYF.

This chain uses TRBV7-9 with TRBJ2-1; 11 bases map to TRBD2. J lost 5 bases, V lost 5 bases, and 2 bases had no gene match. In germline, CDR1 is SEHNR, CDR2 FQNEAQ (reference sequence). This CDR3 is 14 amino acids long. The CDR3, as DNA: TGTGCCAGCAGCGCGGGACTAGCGGACAATGAGCAGTTCTTC. Translating it yields CASSAGLADNEQFF. The full variable domain, in which reference TRBV7-9 and TRBJ2-1 provide the parts outside the CDR3, is DTGVSQNPRHKITKRGQNVTFRCDPISEHNRLYWYRQTLGQGPEFLTYFQNEAQLEKSRLLSDRFSAERPKGSFSTLEIQRTEQGDSAMYLCASSAGLADNEQFFGPGTRLTVL.

This sequence joins TRBV1 and TRBJ1-5. TRBV1 is assigned pseudogene status. The CDR3 runs to 16 residues. The DNA of the CDR3 is TGCACCAGCAGCCAAGCAAGGGGACCTAGCAATCAGCCCCAGCATTTT. This encodes CTSSQARGPSNQPQHF.

The chain joins TRBV7-8 to TRBJ1-1; no clear D gene. The CDR3 consists of 14 residues. V was trimmed by 1 base and J by 0 bases, leaving 6 bases between them. The germline V gene has CDR1 SGHVS and CDR2 FQNEAQ. CDR3 sequence reads: CASSLGGMNTEAFF. The CDR3, as DNA: TGTGCCAGCAGCTTAGGCGGGATGAACACTGAAGCTTTCTTT.

The chain has TRBV7-9 and TRBJ2-4; no clear D. V was cut by 4 bases and J by 5 bases, with 6 bases left in between. The germline CDR1 and CDR2 sequences are SEHNR and FQNEAQ (reference sequence). The CDR3 consists of 12 residues. The CDR3 sequence: CASSYGENIQYF. Written as DNA, the CDR3 is TGTGCCAGCAGCTACGGAGAAAACATTCAGTACTTC.

This chain connects TRBV28 to TRBJ2-3; 7 nucleotides align to TRBD2. Per the germline V gene, CDR1 is MDHEN and CDR2 is SYDVKM. The CDR3 extends over 15 amino acids. V was clipped by 2 bases and J by 2 bases; unmatched bases: 4. This CDR3 is CASSLLRDYTDTQYF. The CDR3 DNA reads TGTGCCAGCAGTTTACTTAGGGACTACACAGATACGCAGTATTTT.

V gene TRBV2 combines with J gene TRBJ1-1, with D possibly matching TRBD1 (6 bases). V lost 5 bases and J lost 1, with 11 bases in between. This CDR3 is built from 14 residues. Germline CDR1 and CDR2: SNHLY and FYNNEI. The CDR3 is CASSQYRENTEAFF. As DNA, the CDR3 is TGTGCCAGCAGTCAATACAGGGAGAACACTGAAGCTTTCTTT.

The J gene is TRBJ2-1, the V gene TRBV12-5; tentatively, D is TRBD1 (5 bases). The CDR3 runs 13 residues. Germline lookup yields CDR1 LGHNT and CDR2 FRNRAP. Trimming pared 0 bases from V and 10 bases from J, leaving 10 bases between. This CDR3 reads CASGLVHPGEQFF. The CDR3 coding sequence is TGTGCTAGTGGTTTGGTACACCCAGGGGAGCAGTTCTTC.

The chain carries TRBV2 and TRBJ1-4, with 9 bases matching TRBD1. The junction had 1 base not matched to a gene; V was cut back by 4 bases and J by 7 bases. CDR1 SNHLY and CDR2 FYNNEI come from the germline V gene. The CDR3 runs 13 residues. CDR3 region: CASSGQGGEKLFF. The CDR3 DNA follows: TGTGCCAGCAGTGGACAGGGGGGTGAAAAACTGTTTTTT.

A single count supports this clone. V and J are TRBV6-5 and TRBJ2-2; D possibly corresponds to TRBD1 (8 bases). Germline V CDR1 and CDR2: MNHEY, SVGAGI. V was trimmed by 4 bases and J by 5 bases, leaving 14 bases between them. This CDR3 is 15 amino acids long. The CDR3 sequence: CASSSTGGGTGELFF. In nucleotides, the CDR3 is TGTGCCAGCAGTTCTACAGGGGGGGGAACCGGGGAGCTGTTTTTT.

This clone appeared once. V usage is TRBV7-9 and J usage is TRBJ1-2; D is uncertain. The CDR3 is made up of 13 amino acids. The V and J ends lost 1 base and 7 bases respectively, with 10 bases between them. Germline values: CDR1 SEHNR, CDR2 FQNEAQ (reference sequence). Written as DNA, the CDR3 is TGTGCCAGCAGCTTAGGTTCAGCGGGTGGCTACACCTTC. Protein sequence: CASSLGSAGGYTF.

The count of this clone is one. The chain uses TRBV5-1 and TRBJ2-1; a possible D gene is TRBD1 (6 bases). Germline V CDR1 and CDR2: SGHRS, YFSETQ. The CDR3 length is 15 residues. V shed 2 bases and J shed 5 bases, with 14 bases lying between them. CDR3 residues: CASSFGSGVHNEQFF. For the CDR3, the DNA is TGCGCCAGCAGCTTCGGATCAGGGGTCCACAATGAGCAGTTCTTC.

The V call is TRBV7-2, the J call TRBJ2-1; D is undetermined. Germline lookup yields CDR1 SGHTA and CDR2 FQGNSA. Trimming pared 1 base from V and 0 bases from J, leaving 7 bases between. The CDR3 loop spans 15 amino acids. The CDR3 loop is CASSLGTASYNEQFF. The CDR3 DNA follows: TGTGCCAGCAGCTTAGGTACAGCCTCCTACAATGAGCAGTTCTTC. Complete variable domain (other parts from reference TRBV7-2 and TRBJ2-1): GAGVSQSPSNKVTEKGKDVELRCDPISGHTALYWYRQSLGQGLEFLIYFQGNSAPDKSGLPSDRFSAERTGGSVSTLTIQRTQQEDSAVYLCASSLGTASYNEQFFGPGTRLTVL.

The chain recombines TRBV29-1 with TRBJ1-1; 7 bases map to TRBD1. CDR3 length equals 12 residues. CDR1 is SQVTM and CDR2 is ANQGSEA in the germline V gene. J lost 4 bases, V lost 7 bases, and 6 bases had no gene match. Here the CDR3 DNA reads TGCAGCGCCCTACAGGGGAGCACTGAAGCTTTCTTT. This translates into CSALQGSTEAFF.

The J gene is TRBJ1-3, the V gene TRBV5-1; TRBD1 is a possible D gene (5 bases). The CDR3 sequence is 14 residues long. V was pared by 1 base and J by 1 base, with 6 bases between. Germline lookup yields CDR1 SGHRS and CDR2 YFSETQ. The CDR3 DNA reads TGCGCCAGCAGCTTGTGGGGGTCTGGAAACACCATATATTTT. Translating gives CASSLWGSGNTIYF.

The chain employs TRBV5-1 and TRBJ2-5; D ambiguous. The ends were cut back, 0 bases at V and 2 bases at J, with 11 bases in the middle. CDR1 SGHRS and CDR2 YFSETQ come from the germline V gene. The CDR3 loop spans 15 amino acids. CDR3 sequence (DNA): TGCGCCAGCAGCTTGGCCGGGCAGATACAAGAGACCCAGTACTTC. This translates into CASSLAGQIQETQYF.

This rearrangement joins TRBV30 to TRBJ2-1, with D hard to call. Trimming pared 2 bases from V and 6 bases from J, leaving 8 bases between. The germline V gene encodes CDR1 GTSNPN and CDR2 SVGIG (reference sequence). This CDR3 has 12 residues. CDR3 sequence: CAWSMVSNEQFF. CDR3 sequence (DNA): TGTGCCTGGAGTATGGTGAGCAATGAGCAGTTCTTC.

The chain couples TRBV13 to TRBJ1-2; unclear D gene. Germline V lookup: CDR1 PRHDT, CDR2 FYEKMQ (reference sequence). V shed 1 base and J shed 2 bases, with 2 bases lying between them. CDR3 size: 12 residues. CDR3 nucleotide sequence: TGTGCCAGCAGCTTAGAGAACTATGGCTACACCTTC. Translation gives CASSLENYGYTF. The whole variable domain, remainder taken from reference TRBV13 and TRBJ1-2, is AAGVIQSPRHLIKEKRETATLKCYPIPRHDTVYWYQQGPGQDPQFLISFYEKMQSDKGSIPDRFSAQQFSDYHSELNMSSLELGDSALYFCASSLENYGYTFGSGTRLTVV.

J is TRBJ2-7 and V is TRBV7-7; TRBD1 aligns across 9 bases. The CDR3 loop spans 15 amino acids. Germline-derived CDR1 and CDR2 are SSHAT and FNYEAQ (reference sequence). V was pared by 6 bases and J by 4 bases, with 10 bases of the junction left unmatched. The CDR3 coding sequence is TGTGCCAGCAGTAACACCGGGACAGGGACATACGAGCAGTACTTC. Protein: CASSNTGTGTYEQYF. The variable domain in full, completed from reference TRBV7-7 and TRBJ2-7, reads GAGVSQSPRYKVTKRGQDVTLRCDPISSHATLYWYQQALGQGPEFLTYFNYEAQPDKSGLPSDRFSAERPEGSISTLTIQRTEQRDSAMYRCASSNTGTGTYEQYFGPGTRLTVT.

This chain connects TRBV10-3 to TRBJ1-1, with 12 bases aligning to TRBD1. The length of the CDR3 is 17 residues. Germline CDR1 and CDR2: ENHRY and SYGVKD. Trimming at V came to 3 bases and at J to 0 bases, leaving 5 bases not matched to a gene. The CDR3 reads CAISDTGQGAVNTEAFF. Here the CDR3 DNA reads TGTGCCATCAGTGATACGGGACAGGGGGCTGTGAACACTGAAGCTTTCTTT.

This chain uses TRBV30 with TRBJ1-1, with 9 bases fitting TRBD1. The germline V gene encodes CDR1 GTSNPN and CDR2 SVGIG (reference sequence). The CDR3 sequence is 13 residues long. J was trimmed by 6 bases and V by 5 bases; bases with no gene match: 7. The CDR3 loop is CAWGTGRYAEAFF. CDR3 nucleotide sequence: TGTGCCTGGGGGACAGGGAGATACGCTGAAGCTTTCTTT.